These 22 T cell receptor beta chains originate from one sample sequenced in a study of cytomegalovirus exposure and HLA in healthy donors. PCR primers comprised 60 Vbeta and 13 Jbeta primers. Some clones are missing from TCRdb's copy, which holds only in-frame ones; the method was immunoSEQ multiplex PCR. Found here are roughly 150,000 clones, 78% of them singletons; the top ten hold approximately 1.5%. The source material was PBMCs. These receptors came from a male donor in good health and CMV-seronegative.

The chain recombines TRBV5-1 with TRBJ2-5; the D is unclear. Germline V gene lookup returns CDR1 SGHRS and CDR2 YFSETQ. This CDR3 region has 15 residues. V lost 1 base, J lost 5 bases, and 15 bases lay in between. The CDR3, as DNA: TGCGCCAGCAGCTTGAGAGGCGGTAGCTTGGAGACCCAGTACTTC. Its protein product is CASSLRGGSLETQYF.

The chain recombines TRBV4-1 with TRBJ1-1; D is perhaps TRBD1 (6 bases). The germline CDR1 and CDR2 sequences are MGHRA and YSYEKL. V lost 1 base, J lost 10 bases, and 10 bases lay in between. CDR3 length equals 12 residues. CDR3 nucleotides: TGCGCCAGCAGCCAAGGACAGGAGCGAGCTTTCTTT. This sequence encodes CASSQGQERAFF.

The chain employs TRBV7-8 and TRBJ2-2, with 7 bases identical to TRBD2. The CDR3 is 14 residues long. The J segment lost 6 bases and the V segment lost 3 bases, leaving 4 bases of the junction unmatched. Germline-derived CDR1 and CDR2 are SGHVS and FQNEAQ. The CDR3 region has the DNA TGTGCCAGCAGCTTGCGGACTAGTCCCGGGGAGCTGTTTTTT. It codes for CASSLRTSPGELFF.

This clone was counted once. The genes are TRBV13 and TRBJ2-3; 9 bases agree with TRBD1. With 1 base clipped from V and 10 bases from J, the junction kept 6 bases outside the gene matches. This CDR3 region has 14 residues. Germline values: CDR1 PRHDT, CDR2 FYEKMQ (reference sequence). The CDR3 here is CASSLVTGTGPQYF. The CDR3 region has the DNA TGTGCCAGCAGCTTAGTGACCGGGACAGGGCCGCAGTATTTT.

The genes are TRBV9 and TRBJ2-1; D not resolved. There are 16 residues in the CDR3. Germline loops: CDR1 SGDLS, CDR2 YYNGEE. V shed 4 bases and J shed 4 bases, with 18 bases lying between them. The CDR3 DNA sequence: TGTGCCAGCAGCATCGAGGCGGCCCCCCTGTACAATGAGCAGTTCTTC. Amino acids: CASSIEAAPLYNEQFF.

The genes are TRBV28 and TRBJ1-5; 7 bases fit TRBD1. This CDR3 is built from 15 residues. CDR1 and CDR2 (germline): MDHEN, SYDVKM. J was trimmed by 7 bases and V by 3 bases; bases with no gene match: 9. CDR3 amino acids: CASSFGVTGVQPQHF. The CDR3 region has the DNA TGTGCCAGCAGTTTTGGGGTTACAGGGGTCCAGCCCCAGCATTTT.

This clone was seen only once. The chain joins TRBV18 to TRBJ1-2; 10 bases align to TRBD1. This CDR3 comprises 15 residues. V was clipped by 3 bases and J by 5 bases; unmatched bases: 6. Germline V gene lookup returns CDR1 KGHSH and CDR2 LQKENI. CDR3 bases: TGTGCCAGCTCACCTGACAGGGGGCAGTTTTATGGCTACACCTTC. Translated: CASSPDRGQFYGYTF.

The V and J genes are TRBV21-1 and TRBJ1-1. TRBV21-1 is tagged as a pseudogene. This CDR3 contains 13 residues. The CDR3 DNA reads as TGTGCCAGCAGCACCGATACCCTAACTGAAGCTTTCTTT. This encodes CASSTDTLTEAFF.

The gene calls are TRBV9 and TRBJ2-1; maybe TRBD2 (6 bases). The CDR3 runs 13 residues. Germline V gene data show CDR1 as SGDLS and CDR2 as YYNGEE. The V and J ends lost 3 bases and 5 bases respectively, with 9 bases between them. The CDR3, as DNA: TGTGCCAGCAGCGGGGGACTCGACAATGAGCAGTTCTTC. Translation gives CASSGGLDNEQFF.

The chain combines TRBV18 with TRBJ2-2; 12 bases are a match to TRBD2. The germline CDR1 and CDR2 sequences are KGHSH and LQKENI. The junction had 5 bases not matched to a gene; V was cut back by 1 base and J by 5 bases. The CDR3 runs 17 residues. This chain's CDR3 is CASSPRLAGVETGELFF. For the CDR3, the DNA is TGTGCCAGCTCACCACGACTAGCGGGAGTAGAGACCGGGGAGCTGTTTTTT.

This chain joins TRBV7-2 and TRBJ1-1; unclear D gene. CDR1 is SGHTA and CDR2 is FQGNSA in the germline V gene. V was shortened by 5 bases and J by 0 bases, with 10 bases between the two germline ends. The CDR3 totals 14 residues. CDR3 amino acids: CASSPDTVNTEAFF. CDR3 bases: TGTGCCAGCAGCCCCGACACCGTGAACACTGAAGCTTTCTTT.

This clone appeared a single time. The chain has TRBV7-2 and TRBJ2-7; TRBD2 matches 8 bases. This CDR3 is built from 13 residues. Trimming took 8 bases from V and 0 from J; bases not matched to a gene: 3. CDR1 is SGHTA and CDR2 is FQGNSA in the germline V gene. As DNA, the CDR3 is TGTGCCAGCGGTAGCGGGATCTCCTACGAGCAGTACTTC. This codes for CASGSGISYEQYF.

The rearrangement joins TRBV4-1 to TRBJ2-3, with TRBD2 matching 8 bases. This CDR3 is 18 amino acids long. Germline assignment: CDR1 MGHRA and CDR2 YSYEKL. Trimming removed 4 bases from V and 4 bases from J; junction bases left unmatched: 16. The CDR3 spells CASSPTFLQREIPDTQYF. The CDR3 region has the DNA TGCGCCAGCAGCCCTACCTTTCTCCAGCGGGAGATACCAGATACGCAGTATTTT.

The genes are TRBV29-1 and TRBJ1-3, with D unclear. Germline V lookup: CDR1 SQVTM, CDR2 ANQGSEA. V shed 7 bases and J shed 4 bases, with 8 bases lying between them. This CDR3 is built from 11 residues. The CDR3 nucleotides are TGCAGCGGCGTAATGGGAAACACCATATATTTT. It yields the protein CSGVMGNTIYF.

The DNA of the CDR3 is TGTGCCAGCAGCTTAGGGCAGGGCGGTGGAAACACCATATATTTT. Translated: CASSLGQGGGNTIYF. The chain is built from TRBV7-6 and TRBJ1-3, with a weak D call TRBD1 (5 bases). The CDR3 is made up of 15 amino acids. Germline CDR1 reads SGHVS; CDR2 reads FNYEAQ. The germline V and J ends were trimmed by 1 base and 3 bases, with 10 bases remaining between them.

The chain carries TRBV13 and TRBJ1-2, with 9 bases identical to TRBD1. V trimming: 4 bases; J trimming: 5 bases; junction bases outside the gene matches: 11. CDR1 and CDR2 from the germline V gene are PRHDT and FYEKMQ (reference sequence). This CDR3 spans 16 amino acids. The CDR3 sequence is CASSSGQGNLFYGYTF. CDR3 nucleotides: TGTGCCAGCAGCTCCGGACAGGGGAACCTTTTTTATGGCTACACCTTC.

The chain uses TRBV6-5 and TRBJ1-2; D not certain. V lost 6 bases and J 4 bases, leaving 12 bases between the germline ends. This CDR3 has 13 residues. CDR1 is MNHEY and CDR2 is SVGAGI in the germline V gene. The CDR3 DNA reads TGTGCCAGCAGCCCCGAGCTGCTCTATGGCTACACCTTC. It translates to CASSPELLYGYTF.

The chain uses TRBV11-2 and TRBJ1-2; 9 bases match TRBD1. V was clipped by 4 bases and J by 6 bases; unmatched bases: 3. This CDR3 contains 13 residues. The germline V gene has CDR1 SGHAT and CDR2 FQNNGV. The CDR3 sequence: CASSSTGGHGYTF. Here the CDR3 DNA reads TGTGCCAGCAGCTCCACAGGGGGCCATGGCTACACCTTC.

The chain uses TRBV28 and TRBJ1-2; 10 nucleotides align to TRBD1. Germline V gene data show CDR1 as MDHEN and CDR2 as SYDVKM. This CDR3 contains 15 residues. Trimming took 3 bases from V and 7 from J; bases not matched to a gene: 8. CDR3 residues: CASSFSGQGLGGYTF. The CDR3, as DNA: TGTGCCAGCAGTTTCTCGGGACAGGGGCTCGGTGGCTACACCTTC.

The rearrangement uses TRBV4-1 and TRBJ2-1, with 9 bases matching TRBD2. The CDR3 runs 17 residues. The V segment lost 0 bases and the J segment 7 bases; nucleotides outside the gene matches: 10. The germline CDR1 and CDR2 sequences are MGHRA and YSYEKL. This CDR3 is CASSQESRAGGWNEQFF. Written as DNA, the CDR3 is TGCGCCAGCAGCCAAGAGAGTCGAGCGGGAGGTTGGAATGAGCAGTTCTTC.

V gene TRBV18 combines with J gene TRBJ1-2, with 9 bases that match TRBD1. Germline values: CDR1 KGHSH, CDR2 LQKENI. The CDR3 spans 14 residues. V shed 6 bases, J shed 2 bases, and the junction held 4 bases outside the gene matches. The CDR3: CASSPGTGNYGYTF. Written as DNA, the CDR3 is TGTGCCAGCTCCCCCGGGACAGGGAACTATGGCTACACCTTC.

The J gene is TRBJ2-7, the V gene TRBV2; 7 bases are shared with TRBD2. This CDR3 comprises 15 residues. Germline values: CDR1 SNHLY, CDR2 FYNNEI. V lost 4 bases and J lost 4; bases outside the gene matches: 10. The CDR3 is CASSVTSGATYEQYF. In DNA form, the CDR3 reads TGTGCCAGCAGTGTGACCAGCGGGGCTACGTACGAGCAGTACTTC.